The 13 T cell receptor beta chains listed next were all sequenced from one sample in a study of cytomegalovirus exposure and HLA in healthy donors. Researchers ran the PCR with 60 Vbeta and 13 Jbeta primers. Some clones are missing from TCRdb's copy, which holds only in-frame ones; the method was immunoSEQ multiplex PCR. The repertoire holds 150,000 to 200,000 clones, roughly 90% seen once, with around 0.21% in the top ten. Sequencing was done on a sample of PBMCs. The receptor set was obtained from a girl less than two years old in good health and CMV-seronegative.

V gene TRBV25-1 combines with J gene TRBJ1-4; 7 nucleotides align to TRBD1. Germline loops: CDR1 MGHDK, CDR2 SYGVNS. This CDR3 contains 15 residues. With 3 bases clipped from V and 5 bases from J, the junction kept 6 bases outside the gene matches. For the CDR3, the DNA is TGTGCCAGCAGTGACGGACAGGATAACAATGAAAAACTGTTTTTT. Protein product: CASSDGQDNNEKLFF.

This chain connects TRBV7-2 to TRBJ1-2; D gene unclear. Germline CDR1 is SGHTA and CDR2 is FQGNSA. V dropped 7 bases and J dropped 6 bases, with 3 bases sitting between them. This CDR3 region has 9 residues. The CDR3 sequence: CASTDGYTF. In DNA, the CDR3 is TGTGCCAGCACGGATGGCTACACCTTC.

V is TRBV15 and J is TRBJ2-7; D is uncertain. The V end was cut by 2 bases, the J end by 6 bases, with 8 bases between. In germline, CDR1 is LNHNV, CDR2 YYDKDF (reference sequence). This CDR3 spans 12 amino acids. CDR3 amino acids: CATSRNPGEQYF. The CDR3 DNA sequence: TGTGCCACCAGCAGAAATCCGGGCGAGCAGTACTTC.

The chain links TRBV2 to TRBJ2-7, with 7 bases identical to TRBD2. V lost 7 bases to trimming and J lost 1 base; unmatched junction nucleotides: 7. Germline CDR1 SNHLY, CDR2 FYNNEI. This CDR3 has 14 residues. The CDR3 DNA is TGTGCCAGCACGCCGGGACTATTATCCTACGAGCAGTACTTC. Translated, it gives CASTPGLLSYEQYF.

This clone was detected only once. The V gene is TRBV7-9, the J gene TRBJ1-1, with D hard to call. V was clipped by 5 bases and J by 4 bases, with 17 bases between them. The CDR3 length is 15 residues. Germline V lookup: CDR1 SEHNR, CDR2 FQNEAQ (reference sequence). This CDR3 reads CASSLQKWKSTEAFF. The CDR3 nucleotides read TGTGCCAGCAGCCTACAGAAATGGAAGAGCACTGAAGCTTTCTTT. Supplemented by reference TRBV7-9 and TRBJ1-1, the full variable domain reads DTGVSQNPRHKITKRGQNVTFRCDPISEHNRLYWYRQTLGQGPEFLTYFQNEAQLEKSRLLSDRFSAERPKGSFSTLEIQRTEQGDSAMYLCASSLQKWKSTEAFFGQGTRLTVV.

This sequence joins TRBV5-4 and TRBJ1-6; 7 nucleotides align to TRBD1. Germline V gene lookup returns CDR1 SGHNT and CDR2 YYREEE (reference sequence). The V and J ends lost 0 bases and 9 bases, in that order; junction bases with no gene match: 12. The CDR3 has 17 residues. The CDR3 DNA is TGTGCCAGCAGCTTGGGGACAGGAAGGGTATTGCGTTCACCCCTCCACTTT. It specifies CASSLGTGRVLRSPLHF.

The chain carries TRBV18 and TRBJ2-5; D may be TRBD2 (6 bases). CDR1 is KGHSH and CDR2 is LQKENI in the germline V gene. The CDR3 sequence is 15 residues long. V was cut by 5 bases and J by 1 base, with 14 bases left in between. The CDR3 bases are TGTGCCAGCTCATCGGGACTGTATTTCCAAGAGACCCAGTACTTC. Protein sequence: CASSSGLYFQETQYF.

The chain uses TRBV13 and TRBJ1-6; 7 bases align to TRBD1. The trim removed 6 bases at V and 2 bases at J, leaving 16 bases unmatched. Per the germline V gene, CDR1 is PRHDT and CDR2 is FYEKMQ (reference sequence). This CDR3 region has 19 residues. The CDR3 loop is CASRGSTGEGYPYNSPLHF. The CDR3 DNA follows: TGTGCCAGCAGGGGCTCCACAGGGGAAGGGTATCCCTATAATTCACCCCTCCACTTT. The entire variable domain, with the rest obtained from reference TRBV13 and TRBJ1-6, is as follows: AAGVIQSPRHLIKEKRETATLKCYPIPRHDTVYWYQQGPGQDPQFLISFYEKMQSDKGSIPDRFSAQQFSDYHSELNMSSLELGDSALYFCASRGSTGEGYPYNSPLHFGNGTRLTVT.

This sequence joins TRBV11-3 and TRBJ2-1; 9 bases map to TRBD2. J lost 3 bases, V lost 5 bases, and 5 bases had no gene match. The CDR3 length is 15 residues. Per the germline V gene, CDR1 is SGHNT and CDR2 is YENEEA. DNA of the CDR3: TGTGCCAGCAGCATTAGCGGGAGCTTCTACAATGAGCAGTTCTTC. Its protein is CASSISGSFYNEQFF. The whole variable domain, filled in from reference TRBV11-3 and TRBJ2-1, reads EAGVVQSPRYKIIEKKQPVAFWCNPISGHNTLYWYLQNLGQGPELLIRYENEEAVDDSQLPKDRFSAERLKGVDSTLKIQPAELGDSAVYLCASSISGSFYNEQFFGPGTRLTVL.

The sample holds a few counts of this clone. The chain uses TRBV18 and TRBJ1-5, with 7 bases aligning to TRBD1. The ends lost 4 bases at V and 9 bases at J; junction bases unmatched: 9. This CDR3 is built from 14 residues. Germline V gene data show CDR1 as KGHSH and CDR2 as LQKENI. CDR3 residues: CASSLQQGTGPQHF. CDR3 nucleotide sequence: TGTGCCAGCTCACTCCAACAGGGGACGGGGCCCCAGCATTTT.

The chain has TRBV25-1 and TRBJ1-2; perhaps TRBD1 as D (5 bases). V was cut by 7 bases and J by 4 bases, with 28 bases left in between. Germline assignment: CDR1 MGHDK and CDR2 SYGVNS. The CDR3 has 18 residues. CDR3 sequence reads: CASIPPGEQRILSYGYTF. CDR3 nucleotides: TGTGCCAGCATCCCTCCGGGGGAGCAGAGGATCCTCTCCTATGGCTACACCTTC.

V usage is TRBV19 and J usage is TRBJ2-7; possible D gene TRBD1, 6 bases. Trimming took off 5 bases at V and 7 bases at J, with 15 bases between the two ends. Germline loops: CDR1 LNHDA, CDR2 SQIVND (reference sequence). The CDR3 is made up of 13 amino acids. DNA of the CDR3: TGTGCCAGTAGTCCCCAGGGGCAGGGAGAGCAGTACTTC. This sequence encodes CASSPQGQGEQYF.

This clone was counted once. The chain is built from TRBV10-3 and TRBJ2-3; 9 positions match TRBD2. The CDR3 runs 16 residues. V lost 2 bases, J lost 4 bases, and 7 bases stayed unmatched. Germline V gene lookup returns CDR1 ENHRY and CDR2 SYGVKD. The CDR3 sequence is CAISEAGGPPPDTQYF. CDR3 nucleotide sequence: TGTGCCATCAGTGAGGCGGGGGGGCCCCCGCCAGATACGCAGTATTTT.